The clone carrying this TCR beta chain has a handful of counts. Genomic DNA template from tumor biopsies or peripheral blood, about 600 ng to 6,004 ng input. V lost 2 bases and J 3 bases, leaving 10 bases between the germline ends. Germline values: CDR1 MDHEN, CDR2 SYDVKM. The CDR3 contains 14 residues. The data originate from a study of T cells in tumors after PD-1 blockade. Whole-study context: Daily vismodegib 150 mg continued in a subset of anti-PD-1-treated patients.

Generated by immunoSEQ multiplex PCR, the TCRdb table keeps only in-frame clones and is missing some. The data hold around 34,000 clones, with 70% to 75% observed a single time. Sequenced here: PBMCs, sampled after anti-PD-1 treatment. The chain joins TRBV28 to TRBJ1-2; the D gene is possibly TRBD1 (5 bases). The clonotype originates from a human donor with basal cell carcinoma. DNA of the CDR3: TGTGCCAGCAGTTTAGGCAGGGTGGACTATGGCTACACCTTC. It codes for CASSLGRVDYGYTF.